This T cell receptor (beta chain) was sequenced during a study of T cell responses to AZD1222 COVID-19 vaccine. Clones were sequenced by immunoSEQ multiplex PCR, and TCRdb holds only the in-frame ones, with some missing. The table has 120,000 or so clones, 87% seen once. The CDR3 consists of 13 residues. With 4 bases removed from V and 4 bases from J, the gap between germline ends came to 9 bases. Germline loops: CDR1 SGHDN, CDR2 FVKESK. For this clone: Its target is unknown.

Broader study findings: Reportedly, nearly half of unique spike TCRs recognized epitopes outside B.1.351/B.1.1.7 mutations.

The sequence was collected from an adult in good health. The rearrangement joins TRBV14 to TRBJ2-3; tentatively, D is TRBD1 or TRBD2 (5 bases each). The sample consisted of peripheral blood, taken on day 0 of AZD1222 vaccination. The CDR3 here is CASSLGRADTQYF. The CDR3 bases are TGTGCCAGCAGCCTGGGGCGGGCAGATACGCAGTATTTT.